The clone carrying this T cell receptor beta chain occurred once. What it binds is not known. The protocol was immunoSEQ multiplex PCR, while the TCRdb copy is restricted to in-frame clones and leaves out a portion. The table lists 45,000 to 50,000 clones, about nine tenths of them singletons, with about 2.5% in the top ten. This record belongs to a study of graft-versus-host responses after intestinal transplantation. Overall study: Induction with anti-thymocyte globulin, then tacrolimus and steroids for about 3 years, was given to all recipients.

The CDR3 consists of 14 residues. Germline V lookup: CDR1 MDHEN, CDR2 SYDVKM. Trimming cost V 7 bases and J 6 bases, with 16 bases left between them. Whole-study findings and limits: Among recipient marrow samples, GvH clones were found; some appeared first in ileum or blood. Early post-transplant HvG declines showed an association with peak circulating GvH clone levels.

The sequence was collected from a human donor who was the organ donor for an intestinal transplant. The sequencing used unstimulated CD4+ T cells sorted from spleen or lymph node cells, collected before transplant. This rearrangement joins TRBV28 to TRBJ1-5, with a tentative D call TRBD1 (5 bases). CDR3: CASTQWGETQPQHF. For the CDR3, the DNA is TGTGCCAGCACTCAATGGGGGGAAACTCAGCCCCAGCATTTT.